Below are 12 T cell receptor beta chains sequenced from a single sample in a study of blood T cells in healthy people across ages. Sample-barcoded 5' priming and a J-beta primer mix drove a second PCR of roughly 6 to 12 cycles. TCRdb re-called the 5' RACE reads with MiXCR, one entry per CDR3 protein. The sample has about 1 million distinct CDR3 sequences, 45% seen once. Material for sequencing was blood. Every receptor here comes from a woman aged 60 to 75 in good health.

This clonotype has only a few counts. The genes are TRBV5-1 and TRBJ2-1; 7 bases are shared with TRBD1. CDR1 and CDR2 from the germline V gene are SGHRS and YFSETQ. The V gene end was trimmed by 0 bases and the J gene end by 0 bases; junction bases not matched to a gene: 3. The CDR3 spans 16 residues. The DNA for the CDR3 is TGCGCCAGCAGCTTGGTAGGGGGCACCTCCTACAATGAGCAGTTCTTC. Its translation: CASSLVGGTSYNEQFF. The full variable domain, in which reference TRBV5-1 and TRBJ2-1 provide the parts outside the CDR3, is KAGVTQTPRYLIKTRGQQVTLSCSPISGHRSVSWYQQTPGQGLQFLFEYFSETQRNKGNFPGRFSGRQFSNSRSEMNVSTLELGDSALYLCASSLVGGTSYNEQFFGPGTRLTVL.

The chain employs TRBV5-1 and TRBJ2-5, with 13 bases identical to TRBD2. Trimming at V came to 3 bases and at J to 11 bases, leaving 10 bases not matched to a gene. CDR3 size: 15 residues. Germline CDR1 SGHRS, CDR2 YFSETQ. The CDR3 here is CASSCELAGGREQYF. In DNA form, the CDR3 reads TGCGCCAGCAGCTGCGAACTAGCGGGAGGGCGGGAGCAGTACTTC.

This chain connects TRBV5-1 to TRBJ2-1, with D unresolved. Germline V CDR1 and CDR2: SGHRS, YFSETQ. The CDR3 is made up of 13 amino acids. V was clipped by 3 bases and J by 5 bases, with 9 bases between them. CDR3 protein: CASSYARNNEQFF. Here the CDR3 DNA reads TGCGCCAGCAGCTATGCGCGGAACAATGAGCAGTTCTTC. Using reference TRBV5-1 and TRBJ2-1 for the parts outside the CDR3, the full variable domain is KAGVTQTPRYLIKTRGQQVTLSCSPISGHRSVSWYQQTPGQGLQFLFEYFSETQRNKGNFPGRFSGRQFSNSRSEMNVSTLELGDSALYLCASSYARNNEQFFGPGTRLTVL.

This clonotype occurred a few times. The CDR3 region has the DNA TGTGCCTGGACCCGCGGAGGGGTGGAGGACGAGCAGTACTTC. Its translation: CAWTRGGVEDEQYF. This chain uses TRBV30 with TRBJ2-7, with D perhaps TRBD2 (6 bases). CDR1 is GTSNPN, CDR2 SVGIG, per germline (reference sequence). The V and J ends lost 4 bases and 5 bases respectively, with 18 bases between them. The CDR3 contains 14 residues.

In its sample, this clonotype was seen many times. CDR3 sequence reads: CASSPGRNYGYTF. As DNA, the CDR3 is TGTGCCAGCAGTCCCGGACGGAACTATGGCTACACCTTC. The rearrangement uses TRBV6-5 and TRBJ1-2, with D unresolved. The CDR3 totals 13 residues. Trimming pared 5 bases from V and 2 bases from J, leaving 9 bases between. Germline CDR1 reads MNHEY; CDR2 reads SVGAGI.

V and J are TRBV20-1 and TRBJ2-1, with 10 bases lining up with TRBD1. The ends lost 4 bases at V and 5 bases at J; junction bases unmatched: 8. The CDR3 totals 15 residues. Looked up from germline, CDR1 is DFQATT and CDR2 is SNEGSKA (reference sequence). The CDR3 region has the DNA TGCAGTGCTAACCCGGACAGGGGGGACGACAATGAGCAGTTCTTC. Encoded protein: CSANPDRGDDNEQFF.

V gene TRBV29-1 combines with J gene TRBJ2-4; 7 bases are shared with TRBD1. Gene TRBJ2-7 matches the end of the DNA better, so the J call may be wrong. Germline lookup yields CDR1 SQVTM and CDR2 ANQGSEA. This CDR3 region has 14 residues. As DNA, the CDR3 is TGCAGCGTTACCCCCCGCGACAGGGAGTGCGAGCAGTACTTC. Translated, it gives CSVTPRDRECEQYF.

The chain joins TRBV6-5 to TRBJ2-5; 10 bases fit TRBD1. The V gene's germline CDR1 is MNHEY and CDR2 SVGAGI. This CDR3 spans 16 amino acids. V gave up 6 bases and J gave up 7 bases; unmatched junction bases: 14. The CDR3 spells CASSTIGTGDEGTQYF. Written as DNA, the CDR3 is TGTGCCAGCAGCACAATCGGGACAGGGGATGAGGGGACCCAGTACTTC.

This clonotype was seen a few times. The chain couples TRBV7-9 to TRBJ1-4, with TRBD1 matching over 7 bases. The CDR3 totals 15 residues. J was trimmed by 10 bases and V by 4 bases; bases with no gene match: 12. Germline V lookup: CDR1 SEHNR, CDR2 FQNEAQ (reference sequence). The CDR3 sequence: CASSSIDRDGGKLFF. Here the CDR3 DNA reads TGTGCCAGCAGCTCCATTGACAGGGATGGCGGAAAACTGTTTTTT.

V is TRBV9 and J is TRBJ2-5; D unclear. V dropped 0 bases and J dropped 5 bases, with 8 bases sitting between them. This CDR3 comprises 13 residues. The germline CDR1 and CDR2 sequences are SGDLS and YYNGEE. The CDR3: CASSVALGETQYF. The CDR3, as DNA: TGTGCCAGCAGCGTAGCCTTGGGGGAGACCCAGTACTTC.

The gene calls are TRBV10-3 and TRBJ1-5; D unclear. The CDR3 length is 17 residues. Trimming shortened V by 0 bases and J by 0 bases, and 12 bases separated the two germline ends. Germline assignment: CDR1 ENHRY and CDR2 SYGVKD. The CDR3 DNA reads TGTGCCATCAGTGAGTCGAATGGGATTTATAGCAATCAGCCCCAGCATTTT. This encodes CAISESNGIYSNQPQHF.

This chain joins TRBV19 and TRBJ1-1; D is perhaps TRBD1 (5 bases). Trimming stripped 4 bases from V and 1 base from J, with 13 bases between. The germline gives CDR1 LNHDA, CDR2 SQIVND (reference sequence). There are 15 residues in the CDR3. The CDR3 bases are TGTGCCAGTAGTACGGACACTTTACAGAACACTGAAGCTTTCTTT. Translated: CASSTDTLQNTEAFF.